This TCR beta chain emerged from a study of radiation and T cells in renal cell carcinoma. Study-wide points: From baseline, blood top tumor clonotypes peaked at 2 weeks post-radiation.

Time point denoted: blood 2 weeks post-SBRT. Treatment specified: 15 Gy SBRT to primary tumor, nephrectomy 4 weeks later. Clear cell pathology was present in this patient's renal cell carcinoma. TCRdb's table, derived via immunoSEQ multiplex PCR, lists solely in-frame clones and lacks some. This sample has some 150,000 clones; approximately 86% occur once, and the top ten carry around 13%. Remarks on this clone: As yet, its antigen is unknown.

V lost 6 bases and J lost 0; bases outside the gene matches: 4. Per germline, CDR1 LNHNV and CDR2 YYDKDF (reference sequence). This CDR3 is 15 amino acids long. The source of this sequence is a woman between 50 and 59 years old with renal cell carcinoma. Sequenced material: blood, taken from a patient whose treatment included radiotherapy and nephrectomy. The chain joins TRBV15 to TRBJ2-3; 9 bases are a match to TRBD1. CDR3 loop: CATRRGQGSTDTQYF. The CDR3 DNA reads as TGTGCCACCAGGCGGGGACAGGGTAGCACAGATACGCAGTATTTT.